This T cell receptor beta chain was identified in a study of T cell clonality in common variable immunodeficiency. Study outcomes and limitations: Fewer deletions and N-nucleotide insertions were reportedly seen in common variable immunodeficiency TCR beta sequences. The cause of increased CVID clonality remains unclear without subpopulation sequencing.

In the case of this clone: Its specificity is not known. The sequenced fragment ends 3 residues before the CDR3 boundary, so the rest is inferred from the germline J gene.

Repertoires were generated with immunoSEQ multiplex PCR, while TCRdb's copy carries only in-frame clones and drops some. The sample was found to contain roughly 7,400 clones, and every one recurs. The CDR3 totals 14 residues. After removal of 7 bases from V and 5 bases from J, the junction contained 6 bases not matched to a gene. In germline, CDR1 is LNHDA, CDR2 SQIVND (reference sequence). The sequencing input was peripheral blood mononuclear cells. The TCR sequence derives from a human donor with common variable immunodeficiency. The chain couples TRBV19 to TRBJ2-3; 10 nucleotides line up with TRBD2. CDR3 in amino acids: CASTTSGRQDTQYF. The sequenced CDR3 bases are TGTGCCAGTACGACTAGCGGGCGTCAAGATACG.